The T cell receptor (beta chain) under discussion was sequenced for a study of CXCR3-negative and CXCR3-positive naive CD8 T cells. Study-level information: The dataset comprises 110 million to 150 million TRB reads in total, with about 1.5 +/- 0.3 million reads per library. General observations from the study: Naive subsets did not differ in surface CD5, and TRB CDR3 properties served to infer TCR strength. Cryopreservation partially decreased CXCR3 expression, and most assays used fresh PBMCs.

Libraries were UMI-labeled 5' RACE TRB cDNA. With the 5' RACE reads reprocessed, TCRdb shows one record per CDR3 protein and no DNA. The sample totals 45,000 to 55,000 distinct CDR3 sequences; its top ten clones hold over 12%. The length of the CDR3 is 15 residues. The germline CDR1 and CDR2 sequences are SGHVS and FNYEAQ. Investigators sorted each CD8+ T cell subset in triplicate, taking over 250,000 cells each time. Note on this clonotype: Antigen: not known.

This sequence joins TRBV7-6 and TRBJ2-1; TCRdb designates TRBD2, a call that cannot be tested without DNA. The TCR originated in a human donor in good health. Some clones in this sample may be carry-over from other donors' samples. Sequenced sample: memory CD8+ T cells from blood. This CDR3 reads CASTPLAGDYNEQFF.